This T cell receptor beta chain derives from a study of T cells in Graves' hyperthyroidism and ophthalmopathy. This CDR3 is built from 15 residues. V dropped 2 bases and J dropped 0; count of bases not matched to a gene: 4. Germline-derived CDR1 and CDR2 are SGHTS and YDEGEE. The TCR beta CDR3 regions underwent amplification using RNA transcripts as the source. TCR CDR3 underwent first-round RT-PCR with the HTBI primer set. TCRdb independently ran MiXCR on the multiplex PCR reads; one entry per CDR3 protein. This repertoire shows hundreds of thousands of distinct CDR3 sequences, about 17% found once; its top ten account for around 17%. With respect to this clonotype: What it recognizes is unknown.

Study-wide results and caveats: Ophthalmopathy could be told apart from stable hyperthyroidism with a 13 V-J model. Blood shared most expanded thyroid clonotypes above 0.001.

Uncontrolled infection, other autoimmune disease, pregnancy or lactation disqualified patients from enrolment. Diagnosis relied on clinical symptoms, serum thyroxine and TRAb, thyroid ultrasound and orbital computed tomography. The genes are TRBV5-8 and TRBJ1-2; TRBD1 matches 7 bases. The specimen sequenced was blood. The TCR sequence derives from a woman aged 50 to 60 with Graves' hyperthyroidism that later progressed to Graves' ophthalmopathy. The CDR3: CASSFSGTANYGYTF. CDR3 coding DNA: TGTGCCAGCAGCTTCTCCGGGACAGCTAACTATGGCTACACCTTC.